A single sample is the source of the 32 T cell receptor beta chains below, sequenced in a study of T cell responses to AZD1222 COVID-19 vaccine. Generated by immunoSEQ multiplex PCR, the TCRdb table keeps only in-frame clones and is missing some. In the table there are some 150,000 clones, approximately 90% of which are singletons. The specimen was peripheral blood, collected 28 days after the second dose of the MenACWY control vaccine. These receptors were taken from an adult who received the MenACWY meningococcal vaccine as a control.

The gene calls are TRBV7-9 and TRBJ1-2, with no clear D. Deletions cut 1 base from V and 10 bases from J, with 7 bases between. This CDR3 is built from 11 residues. Germline CDR1 SEHNR, CDR2 FQNEAQ (reference sequence). The DNA of the CDR3 is TGTGCCAGCAGCTTAGGGGCGCCCTACACCTTC. It yields the protein CASSLGAPYTF.

The chain links TRBV20-1 to TRBJ1-4; D is undetermined. Germline V gene data show CDR1 as DFQATT and CDR2 as SNEGSKA (reference sequence). V dropped 1 base and J dropped 15 bases, with 12 bases sitting between them. The CDR3 sequence is 11 residues long. The CDR3 loop is CSARVGYSVFF. CDR3 DNA sequence: TGCAGTGCTAGAGTTGGGTACTCGGTGTTTTTT.

This chain links TRBV10-1 with TRBJ2-4, with no clear D. CDR1 is WNHNN and CDR2 is SYGVQD in the germline V gene (reference sequence). The CDR3 is made up of 12 amino acids. V was trimmed by 6 bases and J by 5 bases, leaving 8 bases between them. CDR3 sequence (DNA): TGCGCCAGCAGCAAGGACCAAAACATTCAGTACTTC. Residues: CASSKDQNIQYF.

The genes are TRBV10-2 and TRBJ2-1; 10 bases are shared with TRBD1. Per the germline V gene, CDR1 is WSHSY and CDR2 is SAAADI. CDR3 size: 14 residues. The V segment lost 5 bases and the J segment 9 bases; nucleotides outside the gene matches: 7. In nucleotides, the CDR3 is TGCGCCAGCAGTCCTAGGACAGGGGGAGGTGAGCAGTTCTTC. This encodes CASSPRTGGGEQFF.

This sequence joins TRBV5-1 and TRBJ2-5; maybe TRBD1 (5 bases). V lost 0 bases, J lost 4 bases, and 10 bases lay in between. Looked up from germline, CDR1 is SGHRS and CDR2 is YFSETQ. The CDR3 has 14 amino acids. The CDR3, as DNA: TGCGCCAGCAGCTTGGAGGGGCGGAGAGAGACCCAGTACTTC. This encodes CASSLEGRRETQYF.

The chain joins TRBV4-3 to TRBJ1-2; D not resolved. The CDR3 is 14 residues long. Trimming pared 6 bases from V and 9 bases from J, leaving 20 bases between. CDR1 and CDR2 (germline): LGHNA, YSLEER. The chain's CDR3 is CASRTLGGLGSYTF. The CDR3 region has the DNA TGCGCCAGCAGGACCCTCGGAGGGCTAGGAAGCTACACCTTC.

The chain joins TRBV9 to TRBJ1-1, with D tentatively TRBD1 (6 bases). Germline V gene data show CDR1 as SGDLS and CDR2 as YYNGEE. V lost 3 bases and J 10 bases, leaving 13 bases between the germline ends. CDR3 length equals 12 residues. DNA of the CDR3: TGTGCCAGCAGCGGGTCAGGGGCGCGAGCTTTCTTT. Protein: CASSGSGARAFF.

This clone was seen only once. CDR3 region: CASSYPGSGETQYF. The CDR3 DNA sequence: TGTGCCAGCAGTTACCCAGGCTCGGGGGAGACCCAGTACTTC. The chain recombines TRBV6-2 or TRBV6-3 with TRBJ2-5; tentative D call: TRBD2 (5 bases). The CDR3 covers 14 residues. CDR1 and CDR2 from the germline V gene are MNHEY and SVGEGT. Trimming shortened V by 2 bases and J by 5 bases, and 12 bases separated the two germline ends.

As regards this clone: A read error may account for a junction end that differs from germline. J is TRBJ1-1 and V is TRBV7-9, with D possibly TRBD1 on 5 matching bases. The CDR3 runs to 11 residues. Germline CDR1 SEHNR, CDR2 FQNEAQ (reference sequence). The CDR3 bases are TGTGCCAGCAGCTCGGTTAGGGGAACCGTTTTT. Translating gives CASSSVRGTVF.

There are a few counts of this clone. The genes are TRBV5-4 and TRBJ2-3; 11 bases agree with TRBD2. The CDR3 is made up of 16 amino acids. CDR1 is SGHNT and CDR2 is YYREEE in the germline V gene (reference sequence). Trimming removed 7 bases from V and 4 bases from J; junction bases left unmatched: 11. CDR3 nucleotide sequence: TGTGCCAGCCGGCCGGAACTAGCGGGAGCGGCAGATACGCAGTATTTT. This translates into CASRPELAGAADTQYF.

The CDR3 DNA sequence: TGTGCCAGCAGCCGCTCAGGGACAGGGGATAGGCAGCCCCAGCATTTT. Translated: CASSRSGTGDRQPQHF. The chain combines TRBV4-2 with TRBJ1-5, with 10 positions matching TRBD1. The germline CDR1 and CDR2 sequences are LGHNA and YNFKEQ. The CDR3 runs to 16 residues. J was trimmed by 7 bases and V by 4 bases; bases with no gene match: 10.

This chain joins TRBV25-1 and TRBJ1-2, with TRBD1 as a possible D gene (6 bases). The CDR3 extends over 13 amino acids. V shed 3 bases and J shed 6 bases, with 11 bases lying between them. Germline CDR1 MGHDK, CDR2 SYGVNS. The CDR3 coding sequence is TGTGCCAGCAGTGAGTCAGGGGCTGATGGCTACACCTTC. Protein sequence: CASSESGADGYTF.

The chain couples TRBV27 to TRBJ1-2, with 7 bases matching TRBD1. The V gene's germline CDR1 is MNHEY and CDR2 SMNVEV (reference sequence). The J segment lost 6 bases and the V segment lost 4 bases, leaving 5 bases of the junction unmatched. The CDR3 extends over 13 amino acids. Here the CDR3 reads CASSSTGLDGYTF. The CDR3 DNA reads as TGTGCCAGCAGTTCGACAGGGTTAGATGGCTACACCTTC.

The chain couples TRBV20-1 to TRBJ2-5; D is ambiguous. Germline V gives CDR1 DFQATT, CDR2 SNEGSKA (reference sequence). Between the trimmed V and J ends, which lost 1 base and 5 bases, there was a span of 5 bases. This CDR3 region has 11 residues. The DNA for the CDR3 is TGCAGTGCTAGAGTGGGGGAGACCCAGTACTTC. This sequence encodes CSARVGETQYF.

Comments on this clone: Germline and junction disagree at one end, which may indicate a read error. The chain's CDR3 is CASSELDGSPF. The CDR3 DNA sequence: TGTGCCAGCAGTGAATTGGACGGCTCGCCCTTC. The chain employs TRBV6-1 and TRBJ1-2; D is uncertain. CDR3 length: 11 amino acids. Germline V CDR1 and CDR2: MNHNS, SASEGT.

The chain employs TRBV5-1 and TRBJ1-5, with 8 bases matching TRBD1. CDR3 length: 15 amino acids. Trimming at V came to 3 bases and at J to 6 bases, leaving 8 bases not matched to a gene. Germline V gene lookup returns CDR1 SGHRS and CDR2 YFSETQ. The CDR3 here is CASSSTGESSQPQHF. The CDR3 nucleotides are TGCGCCAGCAGCTCGACAGGGGAGAGTAGTCAGCCCCAGCATTTT.

V is TRBV19 and J is TRBJ2-2; TRBD2 agrees at 11 bases. The V gene's germline CDR1 is LNHDA and CDR2 SQIVND (reference sequence). The trim removed 6 bases at V and 5 bases at J, leaving 14 bases unmatched. This CDR3 has 18 amino acids. The CDR3: CASSLRHGLAGGTGELFF. CDR3 DNA: TGTGCCAGTAGCCTTCGACACGGCCTAGCGGGAGGTACCGGGGAGCTGTTTTTT.

The chain is built from TRBV16 and TRBJ1-1; no clear D gene. Trimming left V 4 bases short and J 3 bases short, with 15 bases between. Germline lookup yields CDR1 KGHSY and CDR2 FQNENV. This CDR3 has 15 residues. The DNA for the CDR3 is TGTGCCAGCAGCCCCCGGGCCGCGGTGGACACTGAAGCTTTCTTT. Encoded protein: CASSPRAAVDTEAFF.

The CDR3 coding sequence is TGTGCCAGCACCCAGGGTTTGATCCAGCATTTT. Its protein product is CASTQGLIQHF. This chain uses TRBV7-9 with TRBJ1-5; a weak D match, TRBD1 (5 bases). V was pared by 7 bases and J by 12 bases, with 13 bases between. CDR3 length: 11 residues. Germline-derived CDR1 and CDR2 are SEHNR and FQNEAQ (reference sequence).

This clone has only a few counts. The chain carries TRBV27 and TRBJ1-2; D remains unclear. Trimming removed 7 bases at V and 2 bases at J, with 14 bases between. CDR1 is MNHEY, CDR2 SMNVEV, per germline (reference sequence). This CDR3 has 14 residues. As DNA, the CDR3 is TGTGCCAGCACCTCTTTTTCAGTCAACTATGGCTACACCTTC. This sequence encodes CASTSFSVNYGYTF.

J is TRBJ1-2 and V is TRBV25-1; a possible D gene is TRBD1 (5 bases). CDR3 length: 16 amino acids. V was shortened by 2 bases and J by 2 bases, with 15 bases between the two germline ends. CDR1 MGHDK and CDR2 SYGVNS come from the germline V gene. Here the CDR3 reads CASSERGQGGNYGYTF. The CDR3 region has the DNA TGTGCCAGCAGTGAAAGGGGCCAGGGCGGAAACTATGGCTACACCTTC.

The chain employs TRBV19 and TRBJ1-3; TRBD1 might be the D (5 bases). Germline-derived CDR1 and CDR2 are LNHDA and SQIVND (reference sequence). The CDR3 runs to 13 residues. The V end lost 6 bases, the J end lost 3 bases, and 9 bases lay between the germline ends. The CDR3 DNA reads as TGTGCCAGTAGCGGGGCGCTTGGAAACACCATATATTTT. It encodes CASSGALGNTIYF.

The V and J genes are TRBV20-1 and TRBJ2-3; TRBD1 agrees at 9 bases. V trimming: 3 bases; J trimming: 6 bases; junction bases outside the gene matches: 7. CDR1 and CDR2 (germline): DFQATT, SNEGSKA (reference sequence). CDR3 length: 14 residues. The CDR3: CSASIQGAGDTQYF. Here the CDR3 DNA reads TGCAGTGCTAGTATACAGGGGGCGGGGGATACGCAGTATTTT.

The V gene is TRBV20-1, the J gene TRBJ2-2; D gene uncertain. Germline V CDR1 and CDR2: DFQATT, SNEGSKA (reference sequence). CDR3 length: 11 residues. The ends were cut back, 1 base at V and 6 bases at J, with 3 bases in the middle. The CDR3 loop reads CSARGAGELFF. The CDR3 nucleotides are TGCAGTGCTAGAGGGGCCGGGGAGCTGTTTTTT.

This chain connects TRBV19 to TRBJ2-5; D possibly corresponds to TRBD1 (6 bases). V lost 4 bases and J lost 3, with 9 bases in between. From germline, CDR1 is LNHDA and CDR2 SQIVND (reference sequence). The CDR3 totals 13 residues. The CDR3 region has the DNA TGTGCCAGTAGTACGACAGGAGAAGAGACCCAGTACTTC. Translated, it gives CASSTTGEETQYF.

The chain carries TRBV29-1 and TRBJ1-2; 7 bases fit TRBD1. Germline V lookup: CDR1 SQVTM, CDR2 ANQGSEA. The V segment lost 6 bases and the J segment 7 bases; nucleotides outside the gene matches: 5. The CDR3 sequence is 11 residues long. CDR3 coding DNA: TGCAGCGTGTTTACAGGGGTTGGCTACACCTTC. Translation: CSVFTGVGYTF. Looking up the rest from reference TRBV29-1 and TRBJ1-2 gives the full variable domain: SAVISQKPSRDICQRGTSLTIQCQVDSQVTMMFWYRQQPGQSLTLIATANQGSEATYESGFVIDKFPISRPNLTFSTLTVSNMSPEDSSIYLCSVFTGVGYTFGSGTRLTVV.

The J gene is TRBJ1-1, the V gene TRBV11-2; possibly TRBD1 for D (6 bases). The CDR3 runs to 14 residues. Trimming took off 3 bases at V and 1 base at J, with 9 bases between the two ends. Germline loops: CDR1 SGHAT, CDR2 FQNNGV. CDR3 in amino acids: CASSFVTGNTEAFF. The CDR3 DNA is TGTGCCAGCAGCTTCGTGACAGGGAACACTGAAGCTTTCTTT.

The rearrangement links TRBV5-6 to TRBJ2-3, with 8 bases lining up with TRBD1. Looked up from germline, CDR1 is SGHDT and CDR2 is YYEEEE. This CDR3 region has 15 residues. J lost 4 bases, V lost 0 bases, and 4 bases had no gene match. In DNA form, the CDR3 reads TGTGCCAGCAGCTTGGAACAGGGGGACGCAGATACGCAGTATTTT. Encoded protein: CASSLEQGDADTQYF.

The V and J genes are TRBV5-5 and TRBJ2-7, with a possible D match to TRBD1 (5 bases). Germline lookup yields CDR1 SGHKS and CDR2 YYEKEE (reference sequence). This CDR3 has 15 residues. V lost 2 bases, J lost 0 bases, and 12 bases lay in between. For the CDR3, the DNA is TGTGCCAGCAGCTTCGGACACGTTAGCTCCTACGAGCAGTACTTC. Translating gives CASSFGHVSSYEQYF.

The V and J genes are TRBV9 and TRBJ2-3; D remains ambiguous. Trimming took 2 bases from V and 4 from J, leaving 8 bases between them. From germline, CDR1 is SGDLS and CDR2 YYNGEE. The CDR3 has 13 amino acids. The CDR3: CASSVNGADTQYF. Here the CDR3 DNA reads TGTGCCAGCAGCGTTAACGGAGCAGATACGCAGTATTTT.

This rearrangement joins TRBV11-2 to TRBJ2-4; 8 nucleotides line up with TRBD1. Germline CDR1 is SGHAT and CDR2 is FQNNGV. J gave up 7 bases and V 5 bases, and 7 bases lay outside the gene matches. The CDR3 is 14 residues long. The CDR3 nucleotides are TGTGCCAGCAGCGGGGACAGGAGGAGGAACATTCAGTACTTC. Protein sequence: CASSGDRRRNIQYF.

A remark on this clone: At one end the junction does not follow the germline gene, possibly because of a read error. The rearrangement links TRBV10-1 to TRBJ2-1; TRBD2 matches 10 bases. The CDR3 consists of 14 residues. The V gene's germline CDR1 is WNHNN and CDR2 SYGVQD (reference sequence). This CDR3 is CASSRLAGAIEQFF. As DNA, the CDR3 is TGCGCCAGCAGTAGGCTAGCGGGAGCGATTGAGCAATTCTTC.